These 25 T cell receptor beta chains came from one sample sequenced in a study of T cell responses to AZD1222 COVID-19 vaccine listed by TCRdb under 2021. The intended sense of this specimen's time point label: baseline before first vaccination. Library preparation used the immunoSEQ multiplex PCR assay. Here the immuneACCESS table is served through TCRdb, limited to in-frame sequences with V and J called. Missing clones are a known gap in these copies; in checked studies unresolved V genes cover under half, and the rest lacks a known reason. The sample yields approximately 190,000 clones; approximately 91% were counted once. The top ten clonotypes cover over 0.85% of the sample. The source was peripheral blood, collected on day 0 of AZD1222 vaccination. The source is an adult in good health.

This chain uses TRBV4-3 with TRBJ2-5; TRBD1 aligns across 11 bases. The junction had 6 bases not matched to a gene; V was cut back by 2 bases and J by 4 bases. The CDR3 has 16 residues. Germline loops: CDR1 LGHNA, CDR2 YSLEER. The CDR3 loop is CASSQISGTGGETQYF. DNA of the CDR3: TGCGCCAGCAGCCAAATATCGGGGACAGGGGGAGAGACCCAGTACTTC.

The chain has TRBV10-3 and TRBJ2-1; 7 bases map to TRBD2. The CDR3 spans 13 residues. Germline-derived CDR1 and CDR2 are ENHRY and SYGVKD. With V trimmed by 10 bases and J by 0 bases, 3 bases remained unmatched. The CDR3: CATERDSYNEQFF. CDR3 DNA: TGTGCCACCGAGCGGGACTCCTACAATGAGCAGTTCTTC.

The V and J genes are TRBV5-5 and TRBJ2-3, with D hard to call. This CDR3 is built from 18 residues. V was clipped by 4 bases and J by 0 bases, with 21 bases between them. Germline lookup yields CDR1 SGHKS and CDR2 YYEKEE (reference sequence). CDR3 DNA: TGTGCCAGCAGCCAACTCACCGCGACTGGAGCTAGCACAGATACGCAGTATTTT. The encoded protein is CASSQLTATGASTDTQYF.

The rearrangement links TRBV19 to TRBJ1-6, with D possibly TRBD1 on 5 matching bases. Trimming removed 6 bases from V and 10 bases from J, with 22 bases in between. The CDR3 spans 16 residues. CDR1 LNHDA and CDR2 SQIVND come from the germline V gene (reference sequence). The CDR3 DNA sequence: TGTGCCAGTAGCTCGGCCGAAGCAGGGTGGACGTCACCCCTCCACTTT. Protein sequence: CASSSAEAGWTSPLHF.

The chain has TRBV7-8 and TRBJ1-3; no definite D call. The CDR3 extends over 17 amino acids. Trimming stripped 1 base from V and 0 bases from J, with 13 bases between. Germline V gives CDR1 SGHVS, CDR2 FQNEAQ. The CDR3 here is CASSLGSGTFSGNTIYF. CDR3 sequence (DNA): TGTGCCAGCAGCTTAGGCTCAGGCACTTTCTCTGGAAACACCATATATTTT.

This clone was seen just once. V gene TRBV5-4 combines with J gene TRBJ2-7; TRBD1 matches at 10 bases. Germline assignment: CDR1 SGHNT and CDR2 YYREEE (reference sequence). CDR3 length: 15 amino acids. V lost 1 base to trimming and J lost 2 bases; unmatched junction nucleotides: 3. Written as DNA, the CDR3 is TGTGCCAGCAGCTTGTCTGGGACAGGGGCCTACGAGCAGTACTTC. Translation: CASSLSGTGAYEQYF. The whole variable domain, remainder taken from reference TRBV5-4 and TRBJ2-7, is ETGVTQSPTHLIKTRGQQVTLRCSSQSGHNTVSWYQQALGQGPQFIFQYYREEENGRGNFPPRFSGLQFPNYSSELNVNALELDDSALYLCASSLSGTGAYEQYFGPGTRLTVT.

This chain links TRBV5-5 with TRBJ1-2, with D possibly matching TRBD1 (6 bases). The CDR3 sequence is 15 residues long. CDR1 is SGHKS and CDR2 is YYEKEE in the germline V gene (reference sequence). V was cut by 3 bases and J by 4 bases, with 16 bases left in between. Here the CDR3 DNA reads TGTGCCAGCAGCTGGACAGAGACTACGATCTATGGCTACACCTTC. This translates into CASSWTETTIYGYTF.

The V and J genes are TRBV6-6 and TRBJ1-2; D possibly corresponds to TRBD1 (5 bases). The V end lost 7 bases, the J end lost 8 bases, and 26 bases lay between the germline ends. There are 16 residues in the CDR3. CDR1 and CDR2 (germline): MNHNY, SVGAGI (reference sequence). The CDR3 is CASTHVPRGEGKGYTF. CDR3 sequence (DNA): TGTGCCAGCACTCACGTTCCGCGGGGGGAGGGAAAAGGCTACACCTTC.

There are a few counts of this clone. The CDR3 region has the DNA TGTGCCAGTAGATCCCGGAGGGGCCCTAATCAGCCCCAGCATTTT. Encoded protein: CASRSRRGPNQPQHF. V is TRBV19 and J is TRBJ1-5; possible D gene TRBD1, 5 bases. CDR3 length: 15 amino acids. Germline CDR1 is LNHDA and CDR2 is SQIVND (reference sequence). V dropped 6 bases and J dropped 4 bases, with 16 bases sitting between them.

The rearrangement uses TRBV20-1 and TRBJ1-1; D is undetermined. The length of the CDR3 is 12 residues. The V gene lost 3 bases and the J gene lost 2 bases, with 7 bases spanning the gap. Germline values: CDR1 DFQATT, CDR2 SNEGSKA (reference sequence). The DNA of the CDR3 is TGCAGTGCTAGTGGTCCAAACACTGAAGCTTTCTTT. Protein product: CSASGPNTEAFF.

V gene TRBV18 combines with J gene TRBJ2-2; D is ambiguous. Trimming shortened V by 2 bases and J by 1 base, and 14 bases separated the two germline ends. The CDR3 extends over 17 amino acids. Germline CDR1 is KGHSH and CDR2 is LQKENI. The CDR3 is CASSPKSGQENTGELFF. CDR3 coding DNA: TGTGCCAGCTCACCAAAGTCCGGCCAGGAGAACACCGGGGAGCTGTTTTTT.

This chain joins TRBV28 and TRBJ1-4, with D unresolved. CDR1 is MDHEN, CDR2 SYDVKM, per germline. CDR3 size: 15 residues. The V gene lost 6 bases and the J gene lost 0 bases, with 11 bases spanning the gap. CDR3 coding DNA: TGTGCCAGCAGGACAAGTAAAGCAACTAATGAAAAACTGTTTTTT. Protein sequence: CASRTSKATNEKLFF.

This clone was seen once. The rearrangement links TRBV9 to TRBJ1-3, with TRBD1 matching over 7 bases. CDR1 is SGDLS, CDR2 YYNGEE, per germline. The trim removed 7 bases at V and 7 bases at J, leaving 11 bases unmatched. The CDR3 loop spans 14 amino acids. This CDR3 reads CASRREGAGNTIYF. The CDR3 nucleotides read TGTGCCAGCCGCCGGGAGGGGGCGGGGAACACCATATATTTT. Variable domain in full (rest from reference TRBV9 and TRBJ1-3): DSGVTQTPKHLITATGQRVTLRCSPRSGDLSVYWYQQSLDQGLQFLIQYYNGEERAKGNILERFSAQQFPDLHSELNLSSLELGDSALYFCASRREGAGNTIYFGEGSWLTVV.

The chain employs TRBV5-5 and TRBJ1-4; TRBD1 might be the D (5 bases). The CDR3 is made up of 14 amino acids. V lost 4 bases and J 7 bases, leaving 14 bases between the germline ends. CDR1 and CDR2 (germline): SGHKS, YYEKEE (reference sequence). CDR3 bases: TGTGCCAGCAGCCGGAGACAGTTGCTTGAAAAACTGTTTTTT. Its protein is CASSRRQLLEKLFF.

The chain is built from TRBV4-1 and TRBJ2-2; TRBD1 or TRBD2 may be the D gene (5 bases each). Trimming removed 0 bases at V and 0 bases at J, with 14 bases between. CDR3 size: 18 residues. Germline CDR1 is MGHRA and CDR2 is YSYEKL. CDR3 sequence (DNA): TGCGCCAGCAGCCAAGAGCCCCAGGGAGCGGCGAACACCGGGGAGCTGTTTTTT. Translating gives CASSQEPQGAANTGELFF.

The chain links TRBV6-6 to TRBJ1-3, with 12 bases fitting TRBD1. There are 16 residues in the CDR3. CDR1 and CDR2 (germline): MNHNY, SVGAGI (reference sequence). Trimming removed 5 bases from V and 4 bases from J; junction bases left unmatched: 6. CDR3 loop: CASSQGTGGAGNTIYF. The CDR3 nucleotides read TGTGCCAGCAGTCAAGGGACAGGGGGCGCGGGAAACACCATATATTTT.

The CDR3: CASSLVGGVEQGNTIYF. The CDR3, as DNA: TGTGCCAGCAGCTTAGTTGGGGGAGTAGAGCAAGGAAACACCATATATTTT. This chain connects TRBV7-2 to TRBJ1-3, with D perhaps matching TRBD1 (5 bases). The CDR3 length is 17 residues. The germline V and J ends were trimmed by 1 base and 4 bases, with 17 bases remaining between them. Germline CDR1 reads SGHTA; CDR2 reads FQGNSA.

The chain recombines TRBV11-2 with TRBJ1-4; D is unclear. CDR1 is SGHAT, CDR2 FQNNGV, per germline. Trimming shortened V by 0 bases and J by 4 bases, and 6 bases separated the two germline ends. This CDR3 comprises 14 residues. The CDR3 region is CASSLDRRNEKLFF. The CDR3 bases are TGTGCCAGCAGCTTAGATCGTCGTAATGAAAAACTGTTTTTT.

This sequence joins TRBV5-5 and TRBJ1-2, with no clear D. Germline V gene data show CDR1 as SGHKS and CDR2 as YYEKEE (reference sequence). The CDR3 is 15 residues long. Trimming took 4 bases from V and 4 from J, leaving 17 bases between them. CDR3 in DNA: TGTGCCAGCAGCCTGGAGGGTACCTATCGCTATGGCTACACCTTC. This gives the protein CASSLEGTYRYGYTF.

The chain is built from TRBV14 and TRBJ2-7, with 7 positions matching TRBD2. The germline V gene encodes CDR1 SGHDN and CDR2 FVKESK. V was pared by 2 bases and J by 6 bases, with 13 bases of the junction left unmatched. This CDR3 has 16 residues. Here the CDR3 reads CASSQHPSGIHGEQYF. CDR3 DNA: TGTGCCAGCAGCCAACACCCTAGCGGCATACATGGCGAGCAGTACTTC.

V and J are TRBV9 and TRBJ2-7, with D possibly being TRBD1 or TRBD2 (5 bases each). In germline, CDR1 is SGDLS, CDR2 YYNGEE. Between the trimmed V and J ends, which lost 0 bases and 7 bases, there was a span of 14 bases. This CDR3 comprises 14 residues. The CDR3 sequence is CASSVDGDPGEQYF. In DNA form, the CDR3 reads TGTGCCAGCAGCGTAGACGGGGACCCTGGGGAGCAGTACTTC.

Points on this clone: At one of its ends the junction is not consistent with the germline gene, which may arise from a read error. CDR3 protein: CASGFTSNTEAFF. CDR3 nucleotide sequence: TGTGCCAGCGGTTTTACATCGAACACTGAAGCTTTCTTT. This chain uses TRBV27 with TRBJ1-1; D gene ambiguous. CDR1 and CDR2 from the germline V gene are MNHEY and SMNVEV (reference sequence). CDR3 length: 13 amino acids.

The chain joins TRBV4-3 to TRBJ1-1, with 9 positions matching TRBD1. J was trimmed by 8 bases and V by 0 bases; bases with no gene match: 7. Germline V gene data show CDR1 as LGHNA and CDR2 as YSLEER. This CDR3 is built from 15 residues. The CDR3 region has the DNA TGCGCCAGCAGCCAAGAAACAGGGGGCTTGGGGGAAGCTTTCTTT. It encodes CASSQETGGLGEAFF.

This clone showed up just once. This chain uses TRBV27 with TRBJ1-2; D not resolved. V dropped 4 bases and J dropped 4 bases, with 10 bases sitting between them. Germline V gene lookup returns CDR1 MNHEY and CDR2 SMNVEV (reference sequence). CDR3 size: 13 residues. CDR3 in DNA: TGTGCCAGCAGTTCTGTCGGCTCCTATGGCTACACCTTC. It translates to CASSSVGSYGYTF.

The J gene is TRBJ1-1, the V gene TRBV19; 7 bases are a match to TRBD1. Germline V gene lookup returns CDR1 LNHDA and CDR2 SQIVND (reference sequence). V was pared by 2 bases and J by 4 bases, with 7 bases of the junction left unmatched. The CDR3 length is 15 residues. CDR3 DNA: TGTGCCAGTAGTATAATTGAGACAGGGTCCACTGAAGCTTTCTTT. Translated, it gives CASSIIETGSTEAFF.